This T cell receptor (delta chain) was documented in a study of gamma-delta T cells after stem cell transplantation. This clone counts as large. Distinct nucleotide sequences in the sample also encode this CDR3. The CDR3 is 19 amino acids. CDR1 and CDR2 from the germline V gene are GEAIGNYY and EKD. Trimming stripped 0 bases from V and 0 bases from J, with 22 bases between. TCRdb applied CATT to the RT-PCR reads for clone calling. Of more than 1,500 delta-chain clones listed, roughly 30% are singletons. V is TRDV2 and J is TRDJ1, with D perhaps TRDD2 (6 bases). This clonotype was sampled from a human donor. It is not recorded whose cells these are; they may come from a transplant donor. Input material: gamma-delta T cells. The CDR3 loop is CACDTLLLHGLEYTDKLIF. The CDR3 DNA reads TGTGCCTGTGACACCCTCCTACTACATGGGCTCGAATACACCGATAAACTCATCTTT.